Below, 27 T cell receptor beta chains from the same sample are listed, as sequenced in a study of human T cells and chemical hapten exposure (TCRdb year 2021). The method behind the library was RACE. The instrument given in TCRdb is NextSeq 500. TCRdb itself trimmed the public reads at Q25 with fastp, ran MiXCR and retained productive beta chains. When rows share a CDR3 protein, they turn into one entry using the most common DNA and genes. This sample is represented by about 300,000 distinct CDR3 sequences; roughly 6% of them were singletons. About 8.2% of the sample is taken by the ten largest. What this sample's time point label stands for: pre-sensitization, week 0. In light of the paper, this sample's treatment or condition label describes: therapeutic diphenylcyclopropenone sensitization with weekly scalp DPC. Specimen: whole blood, collected in connection with sensitization to the hapten diphenylcyclopropenone (DPC). The receptors stem from a woman under 30 with alopecia areata. Some clones in this sample may be carry-over from other donors' samples.

This clonotype was recorded many times. The rearrangement uses TRBV7-9 and TRBJ2-5; no definite D call. The V end was cut by 6 bases, the J end by 3 bases, with 5 bases between. The CDR3 covers 11 residues. The germline V gene encodes CDR1 SEHNR and CDR2 FQNEAQ (reference sequence). The CDR3 region has the DNA TGTGCCAGCAGAGAGGAAGAGACCCAGTACTTC. It translates to CASREEETQYF.

This clonotype was seen a handful of times. The CDR3 DNA follows: TGTGCCAGCAGCTTACAGTCCAGAAACACTGAAGCTTTCTTT. It encodes CASSLQSRNTEAFF. This chain links TRBV7-2 with TRBJ1-1; unclear D gene. The CDR3 spans 14 residues. Trimming removed 2 bases from V and 2 bases from J, with 9 bases in between. The germline V gene has CDR1 SGHTA and CDR2 FQGNSA.

This clonotype has ten or more counts. The chain joins TRBV7-2 to TRBJ2-7, with no clear D. This CDR3 region has 14 residues. Germline V gene data show CDR1 as SGHTA and CDR2 as FQGNSA. With 1 base removed from V and 3 bases from J, the gap between germline ends came to 10 bases. CDR3 residues: CASSLVAPFYEQYF. CDR3 DNA sequence: TGTGCCAGCAGCTTAGTTGCTCCATTCTACGAGCAGTACTTC.

The table lists this clonotype with many counts. The J gene is TRBJ2-3, the V gene TRBV5-4, with 9 bases matching TRBD1. The CDR3 consists of 17 residues. The J segment lost 4 bases and the V segment lost 0 bases, leaving 9 bases of the junction unmatched. CDR1 SGHNT and CDR2 YYREEE come from the germline V gene (reference sequence). This CDR3 is CASSLGPGTGSSDTQYF. Written as DNA, the CDR3 is TGTGCCAGCAGCTTGGGGCCCGGGACAGGGAGCTCAGATACGCAGTATTTT.

This clonotype occurred many times. CDR3 sequence: CASSPQFSNTGELFF. The CDR3 nucleotides are TGTGCCAGCTCACCACAATTCAGTAACACCGGGGAGCTGTTTTTT. V is TRBV18 and J is TRBJ2-2; D not certain. CDR1 is KGHSH, CDR2 LQKENI, per germline. The CDR3 runs 15 residues. V was shortened by 1 base and J by 2 bases, with 8 bases between the two germline ends.

This clonotype was seen many times. The genes are TRBV4-3 and TRBJ1-4; D remains unclear. The V end lost 1 base, the J end lost 8 bases, and 11 bases lay between the germline ends. The CDR3 length is 14 residues. Germline assignment: CDR1 LGHNA and CDR2 YSLEER. In DNA, the CDR3 is TGCGCCAGCAGCCAAGTTCGGGGTGTCGAAAAACTGTTTTTT. This translates into CASSQVRGVEKLFF.

This clonotype occurred many times. In nucleotides, the CDR3 is TGCAGTGCTAGAGATCCAACAGACTATGGCTACACCTTC. It codes for CSARDPTDYGYTF. This chain connects TRBV20-1 to TRBJ1-2; no definite D call. The CDR3 totals 13 residues. CDR1 DFQATT and CDR2 SNEGSKA come from the germline V gene (reference sequence). The ends were cut back, 0 bases at V and 3 bases at J, with 8 bases in the middle.

The chain couples TRBV9 to TRBJ2-1; the D call may be TRBD1 or TRBD2 (5 bases each). This CDR3 has 15 residues. Germline CDR1 is SGDLS and CDR2 is YYNGEE. The V gene lost 0 bases and the J gene lost 4 bases, with 11 bases spanning the gap. The CDR3: CASSVEGTAYNEQFF. The CDR3 nucleotides are TGTGCCAGCAGCGTAGAAGGGACGGCTTACAATGAGCAGTTCTTC.

This clonotype was counted ten times or more. The chain couples TRBV10-3 to TRBJ2-7; D ambiguous. Germline values: CDR1 ENHRY, CDR2 SYGVKD. This CDR3 contains 13 residues. V was pared by 3 bases and J by 0 bases, with 6 bases between. CDR3 protein: CAISDGPSYEQYF. Here the CDR3 DNA reads TGTGCCATCAGTGACGGCCCCTCCTACGAGCAGTACTTC.

This clonotype was detected many times. This chain's CDR3 is CASSPLGGTEAFF. The CDR3 DNA follows: TGTGCCAGCAGCCCTTTAGGGGGCACTGAAGCTTTCTTT. The chain carries TRBV7-9 and TRBJ1-1, with TRBD1 as a possible D gene (6 bases). The V gene lost 5 bases and the J gene lost 4 bases, with 11 bases spanning the gap. The CDR3 extends over 13 amino acids. The germline V gene encodes CDR1 SEHNR and CDR2 FQNEAQ (reference sequence).

This clonotype appeared a few times. The chain joins TRBV27 to TRBJ2-3, with D maybe TRBD2 (7 bases). The CDR3 has 16 amino acids. The V and J ends lost 2 bases and 3 bases respectively, with 15 bases between them. Germline assignment: CDR1 MNHEY and CDR2 SMNVEV (reference sequence). Here the CDR3 DNA reads TGTGCCAGCAGTTTAGAAGTGGGGGGGCTAACAGATACGCAGTATTTT. This gives the protein CASSLEVGGLTDTQYF.

The chain is built from TRBV3-1 and TRBJ1-2, with D uncertain. CDR3 length equals 15 residues. Germline-derived CDR1 and CDR2 are LGHDT and YNNKEL (reference sequence). V gave up 4 bases and J gave up 7 bases, with 19 bases separating them. Here the CDR3 DNA reads TGTGCCAGCAGCCCCAGAGTCGGGGTGATCGGTGGCTACACCTTC. This codes for CASSPRVGVIGGYTF.

This clonotype was picked up many times. The genes are TRBV6-4 and TRBJ2-2; possibly TRBD1 or TRBD2 for D (5 bases each). The CDR3 has 14 residues. Germline CDR1 is MRHNA and CDR2 is SNTAGT. V was trimmed by 3 bases and J by 6 bases, leaving 11 bases between them. The CDR3 protein is CASSETVEAGELFF. The CDR3 DNA sequence: TGTGCCAGCAGTGAGACAGTGGAGGCCGGGGAGCTGTTTTTT.

This clonotype was observed a few times. The chain has TRBV4-2 and TRBJ1-1; D gene uncertain. V was clipped by 5 bases and J by 2 bases, with 15 bases between them. Germline CDR1 is LGHNA and CDR2 is YNFKEQ. This CDR3 region has 15 residues. The CDR3 sequence: CASSTSGPLNTEAFF. The CDR3 DNA reads TGTGCCAGCAGCACCTCCGGACCCCTTAACACTGAAGCTTTCTTT.

At least ten counts were recorded for this clonotype. The gene calls are TRBV29-1 and TRBJ2-7; 7 bases agree with TRBD1. The CDR3 has 15 residues. V lost 5 bases to trimming and J lost 2 bases; unmatched junction nucleotides: 12. Germline V lookup: CDR1 SQVTM, CDR2 ANQGSEA. The CDR3 region is CSVIDPRGSAYEQYF. DNA of the CDR3: TGCAGCGTTATCGATCCCAGGGGGAGCGCCTACGAGCAGTACTTC.

This clonotype was found many times. V is TRBV21-1 and J is TRBJ1-6. TRBV21-1 is given as a pseudogene. CDR3 length equals 14 residues. CDR3 coding DNA: TGTGCCAGCAGCAAATCACACAGTGGGTCACCCCTCCACTTT. It codes for CASSKSHSGSPLHF.

This clonotype was found many times. The rearrangement joins TRBV29-1 to TRBJ2-3; 14 nucleotides match TRBD2. Germline values: CDR1 SQVTM, CDR2 ANQGSEA. The length of the CDR3 is 20 residues. The V and J ends lost 4 bases and 0 bases, in that order; junction bases with no gene match: 15. The DNA of the CDR3 is TGCAGCGTTGGTCCCACCCGAGGACTAGCGGGGGGCCGAAGCACAGATACGCAGTATTTT. It is translated as CSVGPTRGLAGGRSTDTQYF.

This clonotype was picked up many times. The gene calls are TRBV6-5 and TRBJ1-2; D remains ambiguous. Germline V gene data show CDR1 as MNHEY and CDR2 as SVGAGI. The CDR3 consists of 14 residues. V lost 8 bases and J lost 0, with 13 bases in between. The CDR3 spells CASRRETANYGYTF. The CDR3, as DNA: TGTGCCAGCCGGCGGGAGACCGCTAACTATGGCTACACCTTC.

This clonotype was counted a few times. This chain connects TRBV12-3 or TRBV12-4 to TRBJ1-1; D gene ambiguous. The length of the CDR3 is 13 residues. V lost 10 bases, J lost 2 bases, and 14 bases lay in between. The CDR3 sequence is CATNGEGNTEAFF. In nucleotides, the CDR3 is TGTGCCACCAACGGAGAGGGAAACACTGAAGCTTTCTTT.

This clonotype was found many times. The CDR3 DNA sequence: TGTGCCAGCAGCCAGGAGGGGGGGCGTGAGCAGTACTTC. The encoded protein is CASSQEGGREQYF. V is TRBV3-1 and J is TRBJ2-7; D is possibly TRBD2 (7 bases). Trimming removed 3 bases from V and 7 bases from J, with 13 bases in between. The CDR3 runs to 13 residues. Germline V gene data show CDR1 as LGHDT and CDR2 as YNNKEL (reference sequence).

This clonotype was counted a few times. The DNA of the CDR3 is TGCAGTGCCAACCAATGGGAGACGGACACAGATACGCAGTATTTT. Amino acids: CSANQWETDTDTQYF. The genes are TRBV20-1 and TRBJ2-3; D may be TRBD2 (5 bases). Germline V gene sequence: CDR1 DFQATT, CDR2 SNEGSKA (reference sequence). The CDR3 loop spans 15 amino acids. The V end was cut by 6 bases, the J end by 2 bases, with 18 bases between.

This clonotype was observed a few times. The CDR3 spells CASSENQRGGRETQYF. In DNA, the CDR3 is TGTGCCAGCAGTGAAAACCAGCGGGGGGGCCGAGAGACCCAGTACTTC. The gene calls are TRBV2 and TRBJ2-5, with 10 bases fitting TRBD2. Germline assignment: CDR1 SNHLY and CDR2 FYNNEI. The length of the CDR3 is 16 residues. The junction had 7 bases not matched to a gene; V was cut back by 2 bases and J by 4 bases.

This clonotype was recorded at least ten times. The chain employs TRBV20-1 and TRBJ1-1; no clear D. Trimming took 6 bases from V and 0 from J, leaving 11 bases between them. This CDR3 contains 13 residues. The germline V gene encodes CDR1 DFQATT and CDR2 SNEGSKA (reference sequence). CDR3 coding DNA: TGCAGTGCCCGGGAGCAGCTGAACACTGAAGCTTTCTTT. This codes for CSAREQLNTEAFF.

This clonotype occurred many times. This sequence joins TRBV7-9 and TRBJ1-1, with 9 bases identical to TRBD1. The CDR3 spans 14 residues. The germline gives CDR1 SEHNR, CDR2 FQNEAQ (reference sequence). The junction had 7 bases not matched to a gene; V was cut back by 7 bases and J by 4 bases. The CDR3 sequence: CASTLQGASTEAFF. The CDR3 coding sequence is TGTGCCAGCACCCTACAGGGGGCTAGCACTGAAGCTTTCTTT.

This clonotype was detected ten times or more. The chain has TRBV12-3 or TRBV12-4 and TRBJ1-1; no clear D gene. This CDR3 is built from 14 residues. The ends were cut back, 2 bases at V and 3 bases at J, with 10 bases in the middle. The CDR3 nucleotides are TGTGCCAGCAGTTTATCCCCCAGAGACACTGAAGCTTTCTTT. The encoded protein is CASSLSPRDTEAFF.

This clonotype was counted ten times or more. The V gene is TRBV6-2 or TRBV6-3, the J gene TRBJ1-1; 8 bases align to TRBD1. This CDR3 region has 19 residues. J lost 0 bases, V lost 1 base, and 13 bases had no gene match. The germline gives CDR1 MNHEY, CDR2 SVGEGT. In nucleotides, the CDR3 is TGTGCCAGCAGTTACTTATTTGGCGGGGGACAGGAAATGAACACTGAAGCTTTCTTT. It encodes CASSYLFGGGQEMNTEAFF.

This clonotype was detected many times. The genes are TRBV10-3 and TRBJ1-6; tentative D call: TRBD1 (5 bases). The CDR3 totals 15 residues. Germline CDR1 and CDR2: ENHRY and SYGVKD. Trimming left V 4 bases short and J 6 bases short, with 13 bases between. CDR3 coding DNA: TGTGCCATCAGTGGAGGGGCAGGGCGTAATTCACCCCTCCACTTT. Translated: CAISGGAGRNSPLHF.